The present T cell receptor beta chain was sequenced within a study of shared clonotypes between healthy human individuals. Study conclusions and caveats: Non-shared clonotypes showed lower generation probabilities than clonotypes common to all four donors. The study's rarefaction showed incomplete sorted-subset sequencing despite large depth. Among donors, sharing of clonotypes was expected to be affected by sequencing depth.

Trimming removed 4 bases from V and 2 bases from J, with 9 bases in between. Germline assignment: CDR1 SGHRS and CDR2 YFSETQ. This CDR3 is 14 amino acids long. The naive CD8 population came from CD45RO-negative cells selected for CCR7, without terminally differentiated effector memory CD45RA+ cells. Sequencing was performed with immunoSEQ multiplex PCR; in TCRdb, only in-frame clones are kept and a portion is missing. The data contain roughly 600,000 clones, roughly 98% of them seen just once; the ten biggest clones take up roughly 0.29%. Of note for this clone: Its antigen is still unknown.

J is TRBJ2-2 and V is TRBV5-1; no firm D call. This receptor was taken from a man between 25 and 39 years old in good health. Sequenced material: naive CD8+ T cells sorted from blood. The CDR3 is CASSPRQNTGELFF. CDR3 in DNA: TGCGCCAGCAGCCCCCGACAAAACACCGGGGAGCTGTTTTTT.